The 2 T cell receptor beta chains listed next were all sequenced from one sample in a study of shared clonotypes between healthy human individuals. Generated by immunoSEQ multiplex PCR, the TCRdb table keeps only in-frame clones and is missing some. This table has approximately 2,000,000 clones, 85% to 95% appearing once. The sequencing input was naive CD4+ T cells from PBMCs. Subset noted: CD45RA+ positively selected. These receptors were collected from a man aged 18 to 30 in good health. Some clones in this sample may be carry-over from other donors' samples.

On this clone itself: Other nucleotide sequences in the sample specify the same CDR3. This sequence joins TRBV7-9 and TRBJ2-3; 8 nucleotides align to TRBD1. This CDR3 contains 14 residues. V lost 5 bases and J lost 3; bases outside the gene matches: 4. Germline CDR1 is SEHNR and CDR2 is FQNEAQ (reference sequence). CDR3 loop: CASSAGQGTDTQYF. CDR3 in DNA: TGTGCCAGCAGCGCAGGACAGGGTACAGATACGCAGTATTTT.

The chain recombines TRBV5-4 with TRBJ2-1, with D hard to call. The CDR3 sequence is 15 residues long. Deletions cut 4 bases from V and 0 bases from J, with 11 bases between. Per the germline V gene, CDR1 is SGHNT and CDR2 is YYREEE (reference sequence). CDR3 region: CASSNQGNSYNEQFF. CDR3 DNA sequence: TGTGCCAGCAGCAACCAAGGGAACTCCTACAATGAGCAGTTCTTC.